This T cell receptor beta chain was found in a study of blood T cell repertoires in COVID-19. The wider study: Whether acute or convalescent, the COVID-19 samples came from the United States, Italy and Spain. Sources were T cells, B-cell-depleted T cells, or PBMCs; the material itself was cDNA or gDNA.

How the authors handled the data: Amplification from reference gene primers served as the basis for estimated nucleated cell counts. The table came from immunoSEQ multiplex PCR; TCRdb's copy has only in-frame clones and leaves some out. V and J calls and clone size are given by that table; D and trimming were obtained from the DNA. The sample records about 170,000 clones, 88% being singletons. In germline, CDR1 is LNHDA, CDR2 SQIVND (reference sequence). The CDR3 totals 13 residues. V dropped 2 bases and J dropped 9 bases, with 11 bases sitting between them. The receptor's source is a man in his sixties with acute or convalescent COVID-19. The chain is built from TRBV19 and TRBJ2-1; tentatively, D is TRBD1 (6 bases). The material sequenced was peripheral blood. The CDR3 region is CASSIRTESEQFF. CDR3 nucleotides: TGTGCCAGTAGTATACGGACAGAGTCTGAGCAGTTCTTC.